The 25 T cell receptor beta chains in this list originate from one sample, sequenced in a study of cytomegalovirus exposure and HLA in healthy donors. The PCR made use of 60 Vbeta and 13 Jbeta primers. Clones were read by immunoSEQ multiplex PCR, and TCRdb kept only the in-frame ones, dropping some. The table includes 100,000 to 150,000 clones, roughly 83% detected once. The sequenced material came from PBMCs. These receptors came from a man aged 40-49 years in good health and CMV-seronegative.

The chain has TRBV5-1 and TRBJ2-5, with TRBD2 matching 8 bases. V was pared by 0 bases and J by 1 base, with 2 bases of the junction left unmatched. Germline V gene lookup returns CDR1 SGHRS and CDR2 YFSETQ. The CDR3 runs 15 residues. As DNA, the CDR3 is TGCGCCAGCAGCTTGGGACTAGCGTTCCAAGAGACCCAGTACTTC. Translation gives CASSLGLAFQETQYF.

This chain uses TRBV4-3 with TRBJ2-7; 9 bases match TRBD2. Germline CDR1 reads LGHNA; CDR2 reads YSLEER. CDR3 size: 17 residues. The J segment lost 6 bases and the V segment lost 2 bases, leaving 14 bases of the junction unmatched. The chain's CDR3 is CASSQHVRGGQSSEQYF. CDR3 DNA sequence: TGCGCCAGCAGCCAACATGTGCGGGGGGGCCAGAGTAGCGAGCAGTACTTC.

The chain uses TRBV7-6 and TRBJ2-7, with 8 bases matching TRBD2. Germline CDR1 is SGHVS and CDR2 is FNYEAQ. CDR3 size: 16 residues. J lost 4 bases, V lost 0 bases, and 8 bases had no gene match. The CDR3 region has the DNA TGTGCCAGCAGCTTAGCAGGCAGCGGGAGTGGGTACGAGCAGTACTTC. This translates into CASSLAGSGSGYEQYF.

The rearrangement links TRBV18 to TRBJ1-5; 7 positions match TRBD1. Germline CDR1 KGHSH, CDR2 LQKENI. This CDR3 is 15 amino acids long. V was pared by 4 bases and J by 7 bases, with 10 bases of the junction left unmatched. This chain's CDR3 is CASSLETGKGQPQHF. For the CDR3, the DNA is TGTGCCAGCTCACTAGAGACAGGGAAGGGCCAGCCCCAGCATTTT.

V is TRBV15 and J is TRBJ2-7; the D is unclear. V lost 4 bases and J lost 0, with 13 bases in between. Germline loops: CDR1 LNHNV, CDR2 YYDKDF (reference sequence). The CDR3 is 15 amino acids. The CDR3 DNA reads as TGTGCCACCAGCAAGTTGCCAACAGCCTCCTACGAGCAGTACTTC. The encoded protein is CATSKLPTASYEQYF.

This chain joins TRBV13 and TRBJ2-1; 9 bases agree with TRBD2. CDR3 length equals 15 residues. Per the germline V gene, CDR1 is PRHDT and CDR2 is FYEKMQ (reference sequence). Trimming at V came to 4 bases and at J to 7 bases, leaving 8 bases not matched to a gene. The CDR3 reads CASSSASGEQNEQFF. The CDR3 DNA sequence: TGTGCCAGCAGCTCGGCTAGCGGGGAACAGAATGAGCAGTTCTTC.

The CDR3: CASSPLESQPQHF. The CDR3 coding sequence is TGTGCCAGCAGCCCCCTCGAGTCCCAGCCCCAGCATTTT. The V and J genes are TRBV7-6 and TRBJ1-5; no clear D gene. CDR1 is SGHVS, CDR2 FNYEAQ, per germline. V lost 5 bases and J lost 7, with 12 bases in between. The CDR3 has 13 amino acids. The complete variable domain, with remaining parts taken from reference TRBV7-6 and TRBJ1-5, reads GAGVSQSPRYKVTKRGQDVALRCDPISGHVSLYWYRQALGQGPEFLTYFNYEAQQDKSGLPNDRFSAERPEGSISTLTIQRTEQRDSAMYRCASSPLESQPQHFGDGTRLSIL.

The sample holds one count of this clone. The chain carries TRBV21-1 and TRBJ2-1; the DNA was not compared with TRBD1, the D call given in the table. TRBV21-1 counts as a pseudogene. This CDR3 region has 18 residues. The CDR3 here is CASSKALLEGAAYNEQFF. Written as DNA, the CDR3 is TGTGCCAGCAGCAAAGCGCTTTTAGAGGGGGCGGCCTACAATGAGCAGTTCTTC.

The J gene is TRBJ2-7, the V gene TRBV9; 12 nucleotides match TRBD2. The junction had 8 bases not matched to a gene; V was cut back by 0 bases and J by 4 bases. CDR1 and CDR2 from the germline V gene are SGDLS and YYNGEE. The CDR3 has 17 amino acids. The CDR3 region has the DNA TGTGCCAGCAGCGTAGGGGGGCTAGCGGGAGGGGGATACGAGCAGTACTTC. Translated, it gives CASSVGGLAGGGYEQYF.

The chain uses TRBV7-2 and TRBJ1-5; TRBD1 matches at 7 bases. The CDR3 is 14 amino acids. V lost 4 bases, J lost 5 bases, and 5 bases stayed unmatched. Germline-derived CDR1 and CDR2 are SGHTA and FQGNSA. Written as DNA, the CDR3 is TGTGCCAGCAGCTCCAGGGGGTTAGATCAGCCCCAGCATTTT. Translation gives CASSSRGLDQPQHF.

The chain couples TRBV2 to TRBJ1-5; 7 nucleotides agree with TRBD1. This CDR3 spans 13 amino acids. Germline V lookup: CDR1 SNHLY, CDR2 FYNNEI. Trimming took 6 bases from V and 4 from J; bases not matched to a gene: 3. The CDR3 region has the DNA TGTGCCAGCAGACCACAGGGGAATCAGCCCCAGCATTTT. This encodes CASRPQGNQPQHF. The whole variable domain, filled in from reference TRBV2 and TRBJ1-5, reads EPEVTQTPSHQVTQMGQEVILRCVPISNHLYFYWYRQILGQKVEFLVSFYNNEISEKSEIFDDQFSVERPDGSNFTLKIRSTKLEDSAMYFCASRPQGNQPQHFGDGTRLSIL.

This chain joins TRBV5-4 and TRBJ2-3; weak D call: TRBD2 (6 bases). This CDR3 region has 16 residues. The germline V gene has CDR1 SGHNT and CDR2 YYREEE (reference sequence). Trimming removed 0 bases at V and 0 bases at J, with 11 bases between. The CDR3 DNA follows: TGTGCCAGCAGCTTGGTTAGCGGATTTAGCACAGATACGCAGTATTTT. Translated: CASSLVSGFSTDTQYF.

This clone was recorded only once. This chain links TRBV20-1 with TRBJ2-3; D unclear. The germline V gene has CDR1 DFQATT and CDR2 SNEGSKA (reference sequence). Trimming left V 5 bases short and J 2 bases short, with 5 bases between. This CDR3 has 11 amino acids. The chain's CDR3 is CSALYTDTQYF. The CDR3 bases are TGCAGTGCTCTGTACACAGATACGCAGTATTTT.

The chain carries TRBV13 and TRBJ1-2, with 7 positions matching TRBD1. The V and J ends lost 1 base and 4 bases, in that order; junction bases with no gene match: 6. CDR1 is PRHDT and CDR2 is FYEKMQ in the germline V gene (reference sequence). The CDR3 is 15 residues long. The CDR3 coding sequence is TGTGCCAGCAGCTTAGTTAGGGGGCATAGCTATGGCTACACCTTC. Translating it yields CASSLVRGHSYGYTF.

The CDR3 loop reads CASIPTGLSETQYF. The CDR3 DNA is TGTGCCAGCATCCCGACAGGGTTGTCAGAGACCCAGTACTTC. The V gene is TRBV28, the J gene TRBJ2-5; 7 positions agree with TRBD1. The CDR3 has 14 amino acids. J gave up 4 bases and V 7 bases, and 9 bases lay outside the gene matches. Germline V gives CDR1 MDHEN, CDR2 SYDVKM.

The chain has TRBV7-3 and TRBJ2-7; D is possibly TRBD1 (5 bases). With 2 bases removed from V and 3 bases from J, the gap between germline ends came to 14 bases. Germline V gene data show CDR1 as SGHTA and CDR2 as FQGTGA. This CDR3 has 15 amino acids. The CDR3 here is CASSLVSGSRYEQYF. CDR3 coding DNA: TGTGCCAGCAGCTTAGTTTCAGGGTCGCGCTACGAGCAGTACTTC.

V gene TRBV6-5 combines with J gene TRBJ1-2, with TRBD1 matching 7 bases. CDR1 and CDR2 (germline): MNHEY, SVGAGI. V shed 6 bases, J shed 4 bases, and the junction held 11 bases outside the gene matches. CDR3 size: 15 residues. The CDR3 coding sequence is TGTGCCAGCAGGTACAACAGGGGTTGGAGCTATGGCTACACCTTC. This gives the protein CASRYNRGWSYGYTF.

V and J are TRBV29-1 and TRBJ2-3; weak D call: TRBD2 (6 bases). CDR1 is SQVTM, CDR2 ANQGSEA, per germline. V dropped 5 bases and J dropped 5 bases, with 20 bases sitting between them. CDR3 length: 15 residues. CDR3 in amino acids: CSVSAGQGRGDTQYF. The CDR3 region has the DNA TGCAGCGTTTCGGCGGGGCAGGGAAGAGGAGATACGCAGTATTTT.

The chain has TRBV7-2 and TRBJ1-1, with TRBD1 as a possible D gene (6 bases). Trimming took 5 bases from V and 3 from J, leaving 16 bases between them. Germline assignment: CDR1 SGHTA and CDR2 FQGNSA. The CDR3 is made up of 15 amino acids. In DNA, the CDR3 is TGTGCCAGCAGCCTAGTTAGGGGGGGCGACACTGAAGCTTTCTTT. Translating it yields CASSLVRGGDTEAFF. Together with reference TRBV7-2 and TRBJ1-1, the CDR3 gives the full variable domain: GAGVSQSPSNKVTEKGKDVELRCDPISGHTALYWYRQSLGQGLEFLIYFQGNSAPDKSGLPSDRFSAERTGGSVSTLTIQRTQQEDSAVYLCASSLVRGGDTEAFFGQGTRLTVV.

This chain joins TRBV18 and TRBJ1-1; 7 bases fit TRBD1. Germline CDR1 and CDR2: KGHSH and LQKENI. V shed 4 bases, J shed 1 base, and the junction held 3 bases outside the gene matches. The CDR3 is 14 residues long. The CDR3 loop is CASSRDSQNTEAFF. The CDR3 region has the DNA TGTGCCAGCTCACGGGACAGCCAGAACACTGAAGCTTTCTTT.

The gene calls are TRBV10-1 and TRBJ2-7, with TRBD1 as a possible D gene (6 bases). This CDR3 comprises 12 residues. V lost 3 bases and J lost 7, with 10 bases in between. Germline V gene data show CDR1 as WNHNN and CDR2 as SYGVQD (reference sequence). CDR3 sequence: CASSELGGEQYF. Here the CDR3 DNA reads TGCGCCAGCAGTGAACTAGGGGGTGAGCAGTACTTC.

This clone has a single count. One end of the junction is discordant with germline, which a read error may explain. The chain combines TRBV7-7 with TRBJ2-1; no reliable D call. This CDR3 has 14 amino acids. Germline lookup yields CDR1 SSHAT and CDR2 FNYEAQ (reference sequence). The CDR3 reads CASSRELSYNEQFF. The CDR3 nucleotides are TGTGCTAGCAGCCGAGAACTTTCCTACAATGAGCAGTTCTTC. Based on the CDR3 plus reference TRBV7-7 and TRBJ2-1, the full variable domain is GAGVSQSPRYKVTKRGQDVTLRCDPISSHATLYWYQQALGQGPEFLTYFNYEAQPDKSGLPSDRFSAERPEGSISTLTIQRTEQRDSAMYRCASSRELSYNEQFFGPGTRLTVL.

The rearrangement joins TRBV5-5 to TRBJ1-5; D not certain. Germline loops: CDR1 SGHKS, CDR2 YYEKEE (reference sequence). V was clipped by 0 bases and J by 7 bases, with 8 bases between them. This CDR3 has 13 residues. This CDR3 is CASSLGITQPQHF. The CDR3 DNA follows: TGTGCCAGCAGCTTGGGTATTACACAGCCCCAGCATTTT.

The chain combines TRBV29-1 with TRBJ2-7; maybe TRBD2 (5 bases). Trimming cost V 3 bases and J 7 bases, with 13 bases left between them. This CDR3 region has 12 residues. Germline-derived CDR1 and CDR2 are SQVTM and ANQGSEA. The CDR3 is CSVDSGLGEQYF. DNA for the CDR3: TGCAGCGTTGATTCGGGGTTGGGGGAGCAGTACTTC.

This clone was observed a handful of times. The chain carries TRBV7-9 and TRBJ1-1; the D gene is possibly TRBD1 (6 bases). In germline, CDR1 is SEHNR, CDR2 FQNEAQ (reference sequence). The CDR3 spans 13 residues. Trimming took off 7 bases at V and 8 bases at J, with 17 bases between the two ends. The CDR3 loop is CASTTGTGGEAFF. The CDR3 coding sequence is TGTGCCAGCACCACTGGGACGGGGGGCGAAGCTTTCTTT.